The clone carrying this TCR beta chain was seen many times. This sample was included in a study of T cells in Graves' hyperthyroidism and ophthalmopathy. CDR3 size: 13 residues. Germline CDR1 SGDLS, CDR2 YYNGEE. Trimming cost V 2 bases and J 8 bases; bases outside gene matches: 4. TCR beta CDR3 sequences were amplified from RNA transcripts. The study used the HTBI primer set for a first-round RT-PCR of the TCR CDR3. TCRdb re-called the multiplex PCR reads with MiXCR, one entry per CDR3 protein. Of approximately 640,000 distinct CDR3 sequences listed, 45% are singletons. The receptor was isolated from an adult man with Graves' disease, either hyperthyroidism or ophthalmopathy (not recorded which). This chain joins TRBV9 and TRBJ1-2; 9 bases agree with TRBD1. The sequenced material came from peripheral blood or thyroid tissue (not recorded which). Written as DNA, the CDR3 is TGTGCCAGCAGCGTCGGGACAGGGCGAGGCTACACCTTC. Translation gives CASSVGTGRGYTF.